This record covers a single TCR beta chain. Its target antigen remains unknown. The sample holds no much larger clone one base away, and base qualities are not on file. The data stem from a study of blood T cell repertoires in COVID-19 (dated by TCRdb to 2020 to 2021). About the study as a whole: Samples from collaborators originated in the United States, Italy and Spain and spanned both the acute and convalescent phases of COVID-19. Deeply sampled blood TCRbeta repertoires from subjects exposed to, actively infected with, or recovered from COVID-19 were included in the dataset. HLA class I and class II types, where available, came from metadata supplied by the sample provider rather than from assay-based typing. Samples were obtained from the ongoing ImmuneRACE study (first 160 participants) and from about 1,300 subjects provided by 6 global collaborators. Nearly every sample came with metadata listing a de-identified subject ID, COVID-19 status, age in years and sex. The material from the prospective study consisted of cDNA or gDNA derived from T cells, B-cell-depleted T cells, or PBMCs. The repertoires were released in a freely available public database intended as a resource for research on the immune response to SARS-CoV-2.

The immunoSEQ Assay, a bias-controlled multiplex PCR, was used to amplify TCRbeta CDR3 regions from genomic DNA. In the source study's methods: The number of nucleated cells in each sample was estimated from the amplification of reference gene primers within the assay. To quantify the absolute abundance of each unique TCRbeta CDR3 rearrangement, sequence reads were collapsed and filtered. Productive Simpson clonality was computed per sample as the square root of Simpson's diversity index over productive rearrangements. TCRdb retrieved this table from immuneACCESS and kept in-frame rearrangements only. Not all clones are present; in checked studies, unresolved V genes account for under half, and no reason is known for the remainder. V, J and clone size are those of that table, while D and trimming were read from the DNA. The sample data list about 49,000 clones, and 87% of these were observed just once. 2% to 2.5% of the sample is taken by the ten largest.

One collaborating source in Seattle enrolled patients while the patients were actively infected and followed the patients over time throughout the course of disease. The collaborating institutions used their own protocols to collect whole blood in K2EDTA tubes. For TCRbeta analysis, collaborators shipped samples as frozen whole blood, isolated PBMCs, or DNA extracted from either of those sample types. Paper-wide results and their limitations: How much clinical and demographic metadata was included differed by source and by participant, and the metadata was provided uncurated.

The germline V gene supplies CDR1 SQVTM and CDR2 ANQGSEA. The junction carries 15 bases between V and J, which are trimmed by 8 bases and 1 base respectively. The CDR3 runs 13 amino acids, cysteine and phenylalanine included. The kept DNA is CDR3 alone, 39 bases in frame from the first base. This receptor was taken from a woman over 75 with COVID-19, enrolled during active disease. The chain uses TRBV29-1 and TRBJ2-7; TRBD2 might be the D gene, on 5 matching bases. The sample was peripheral blood. CDR3 sequence: CSFSNGVSYEQYF. Here is the DNA: TGCAGCTTCTCAAACGGGGTGTCCTACGAGCAGTACTTC.